This paragraph covers one TCR beta chain sequence. Antigen unknown. The sample comes from a study of T cell responses to AZD1222 COVID-19 vaccine. General study results and limits: Nearly half of spike-specific TCRs reportedly target variant regions that are unmutated in the B.1.351 and B.1.1.7 variants. Spike as a whole was targeted by vaccine-associated CD4 TCRs, dominant at 160-218 and 743-854. Baseline seropositivity occurred in only 5 to 7 AZD1222 recipients.

Clones were read by immunoSEQ multiplex PCR, and TCRdb kept only the in-frame ones, dropping some. The table has approximately 180,000 clones, 85% to 95% seen once; the top ten hold 1%. This sequence was found in an adult who received the MenACWY meningococcal vaccine as a control. The sequencing here drew on peripheral blood, taken 28 days after the second dose of the MenACWY control vaccine.

The CDR3 loop is CSVLGGGRTNYGYTF. Written as DNA, the CDR3 is TGCAGCGTTTTAGGGGGCGGAAGAACTAACTATGGCTACACCTTC. The J gene is TRBJ1-2, the V gene TRBV29-1; TRBD1 matches at 7 bases. The V gene's germline CDR1 is SQVTM and CDR2 ANQGSEA. The CDR3 has 15 amino acids. Germline trimming cut 5 bases from V and 0 bases from J; bases unmatched to any gene: 9.